These 32 T cell receptor beta chains originate from one sample sequenced in a study of blood T cells in healthy people across ages. Next came a second PCR, run for roughly 6 to 11 cycles, which used a sample-barcoded 5' primer along with a J-beta primer mix. Using its own MiXCR run on the 5' RACE reads, TCRdb lists one record per CDR3 protein. The repertoire consists of 1.5 million to 2 million distinct CDR3 sequences, with around 48% occurring once and the leading ten covering approximately 2.1%. The specimen was blood. The receptor set was obtained from a woman in her thirties or forties in good health.

In this sample, this clonotype turned up a few times. V is TRBV4-3 and J is TRBJ2-3; TRBD2 matches at 8 bases. Per the germline V gene, CDR1 is LGHNA and CDR2 is YSLEER. Trimming at V came to 5 bases and at J to 4 bases, leaving 14 bases not matched to a gene. This CDR3 spans 17 amino acids. The CDR3 sequence is CASSGTGGLFRPDTQYF. For the CDR3, the DNA is TGCGCCAGCAGCGGGACGGGGGGGTTATTCCGGCCAGATACGCAGTATTTT.

This rearrangement joins TRBV9 to TRBJ2-7; no definite D call. In germline, CDR1 is SGDLS, CDR2 YYNGEE. The CDR3 totals 16 residues. The V gene lost 4 bases and the J gene lost 0 bases, with 17 bases spanning the gap. The CDR3 sequence: CASSPSVAFPSYEQYF. The CDR3 region has the DNA TGTGCCAGCAGCCCTAGTGTCGCCTTTCCCTCCTACGAGCAGTACTTC.

In its sample, this clonotype was seen a few times. The chain uses TRBV4-2 and TRBJ2-5, with 12 bases lining up with TRBD2. The CDR3 loop spans 19 amino acids. CDR1 and CDR2 from the germline V gene are LGHNA and YNFKEQ. V shed 3 bases, J shed 5 bases, and the junction held 16 bases outside the gene matches. The CDR3 loop is CASSQEWASSGGARETQYF. The CDR3 coding sequence is TGTGCCAGCAGCCAGGAATGGGCCTCTAGCGGGGGGGCCCGTGAGACCCAGTACTTC.

This clonotype was counted between two and nine times. The V and J genes are TRBV20-1 and TRBJ2-7, with 7 nucleotides matching TRBD1. Germline loops: CDR1 DFQATT, CDR2 SNEGSKA (reference sequence). The CDR3 covers 13 residues. Trimming cost V 3 bases and J 5 bases; bases outside gene matches: 7. CDR3 bases: TGCAGTGCTAGGGGACAGACGGGCCACGAGCAGTACTTC. As protein: CSARGQTGHEQYF.

This clonotype was counted a few times. The chain's CDR3 is CASNVGLETQYF. Here the CDR3 DNA reads TGTGCCAGCAACGTTGGCTTGGAGACCCAGTACTTC. This chain uses TRBV28 with TRBJ2-5; D uncertain. The germline V gene encodes CDR1 MDHEN and CDR2 SYDVKM. The V gene lost 7 bases and the J gene lost 5 bases, with 11 bases spanning the gap. There are 12 residues in the CDR3. The entire variable domain, with the rest obtained from reference TRBV28 and TRBJ2-5, is as follows: DVKVTQSSRYLVKRTGEKVFLECVQDMDHENMFWYRQDPGLGLRLIYFSYDVKMKEKGDIPEGYSVSREKKERFSLILESASTNQTSMYLCASNVGLETQYFGPGTRLLVL.

This sequence joins TRBV20-1 and TRBJ1-1; D unresolved. Germline V gene data show CDR1 as DFQATT and CDR2 as SNEGSKA (reference sequence). The V end lost 2 bases, the J end lost 3 bases, and 13 bases lay between the germline ends. The CDR3 extends over 14 amino acids. CDR3 in amino acids: CSARSPDLYTEAFF. The CDR3 DNA is TGCAGTGCTAGATCCCCAGACCTTTACACTGAAGCTTTCTTT.

V gene TRBV10-3 combines with J gene TRBJ2-1, with 7 positions matching TRBD2. V lost 6 bases and J lost 0; bases outside the gene matches: 11. The CDR3 contains 17 residues. Germline-derived CDR1 and CDR2 are ENHRY and SYGVKD. The CDR3 here is CAIRVTSLTSSYNEQFF. The CDR3 DNA reads as TGTGCCATCAGGGTGACTAGCCTGACGAGCTCCTACAATGAGCAGTTCTTC.

Notes on this clonotype: A much larger clonotype is one base distant, so this may be a read error. The rearrangement joins TRBV7-2 to TRBJ1-2; TRBD1 is a possible D gene (5 bases). The germline V gene has CDR1 SGHTA and CDR2 FQGNSA. The CDR3 totals 16 residues. The chain's CDR3 is CASSLQTATLNYDYTF. DNA of the CDR3: TGTGCCAGCAGCTTGCAGACAGCCACTTTAAACTATGACTACACCTTC.

This clonotype was observed a few times. The V gene is TRBV5-6, the J gene TRBJ1-5; no clear D gene. This CDR3 has 15 amino acids. Germline CDR1 SGHDT, CDR2 YYEEEE. Trimming took 8 bases from V and 3 from J, leaving 18 bases between them. CDR3: CASHYKGGHNQPQHF. The CDR3 region has the DNA TGTGCCAGTCACTATAAAGGAGGCCACAATCAGCCCCAGCATTTT. Complete variable domain (other parts from reference TRBV5-6 and TRBJ1-5): DAGVTQSPTHLIKTRGQQVTLRCSPKSGHDTVSWYQQALGQGPQFIFQYYEEEERQRGNFPDRFSGHQFPNYSSELNVNALLLGDSALYLCASHYKGGHNQPQHFGDGTRLSIL.

This rearrangement joins TRBV6-2 or TRBV6-3 to TRBJ1-5; no clear D gene. The germline V gene has CDR1 MNHEY and CDR2 SVGEGT. The CDR3 has 15 amino acids. V was shortened by 7 bases and J by 0 bases, with 13 bases between the two germline ends. Here the CDR3 DNA reads TGTGCCAGCACTTTCCGGGGAGATAGCAATCAGCCCCAGCATTTT. As protein: CASTFRGDSNQPQHF.

The V and J genes are TRBV5-4 and TRBJ1-2, with D perhaps matching TRBD1 (6 bases). V gave up 2 bases and J gave up 5 bases, with 19 bases separating them. The length of the CDR3 is 16 residues. The germline gives CDR1 SGHNT, CDR2 YYREEE (reference sequence). CDR3 in DNA: TGTGCCAGCAGCTTCGGGGAGGGGGGGGCGCGGTATGGCTACACCTTC. This gives the protein CASSFGEGGARYGYTF.

This sequence joins TRBV7-9 and TRBJ2-1; D may be TRBD2 (5 bases). CDR1 SEHNR and CDR2 FQNEAQ come from the germline V gene (reference sequence). Trimming removed 2 bases from V and 13 bases from J, with 12 bases in between. The CDR3 consists of 12 residues. The CDR3 here is CASSLSRDQQFF. In DNA form, the CDR3 reads TGTGCCAGCAGCTTAAGCCGGGATCAACAGTTCTTC.

The sample holds a few counts of this clonotype. This rearrangement joins TRBV20-1 to TRBJ2-3, with D possibly matching TRBD2 (5 bases). Germline CDR1 is DFQATT and CDR2 is SNEGSKA (reference sequence). The CDR3 is made up of 12 amino acids. Between the trimmed V and J ends, which lost 7 bases and 5 bases, there was a span of 13 bases. The CDR3 loop reads CSVRGAQDTQYF. The CDR3 bases are TGCAGTGTACGGGGTGCCCAAGATACGCAGTATTTT.

This clonotype was seen a handful of times. The chain carries TRBV2 and TRBJ2-5; 7 nucleotides match TRBD1. The DNA end lines up better with TRBJ2-7; the J call may be wrong. The germline V gene encodes CDR1 SNHLY and CDR2 FYNNEI. CDR3 size: 12 residues. CDR3 loop: CATQGQYYEQYF. CDR3 bases: TGTGCCACTCAGGGACAGTACTACGAGCAGTACTTC.

This clonotype was observed a few times. This chain uses TRBV7-2 with TRBJ2-7, with D possibly matching TRBD1 (5 bases). The V and J ends lost 1 base and 6 bases respectively, with 13 bases between them. The CDR3 loop spans 14 amino acids. Germline values: CDR1 SGHTA, CDR2 FQGNSA. CDR3 protein: CASSLEGIVGEQYF. DNA for the CDR3: TGTGCCAGCAGCTTAGAGGGGATCGTTGGCGAGCAGTACTTC.

The V and J genes are TRBV10-3 and TRBJ2-3; no firm D call. The CDR3 extends over 13 amino acids. Trimming removed 1 base at V and 4 bases at J, with 6 bases between. Looked up from germline, CDR1 is ENHRY and CDR2 is SYGVKD. The CDR3, as DNA: TGTGCCATCAGTGAGTTGACGTCAGATACGCAGTATTTT. This codes for CAISELTSDTQYF.

Ten or more counts support this clonotype. At one end the junction does not follow the germline gene, possibly because of a read error. The CDR3 DNA sequence: TGTGCCAGCAGCTTTGGGACAGGGACCTACGAGCAGTACTTC. Amino acid sequence: CASSFGTGTYEQYF. The chain combines TRBV5-1 with TRBJ2-7; 9 bases align to TRBD1. In germline, CDR1 is SGHRS, CDR2 YFSETQ. The CDR3 spans 14 residues.

The chain's CDR3 is CASSNNWGGSYEQYF. The DNA for the CDR3 is TGTGCCAGCAGTAACAACTGGGGGGGATCCTACGAGCAGTACTTC. The J gene is TRBJ2-7, the V gene TRBV6-2 or TRBV6-3; 7 bases map to TRBD2. The CDR3 contains 15 residues. With V trimmed by 5 bases and J by 1 base, 8 bases remained unmatched. Per the germline V gene, CDR1 is MNHEY and CDR2 is SVGEGT.

V is TRBV18 and J is TRBJ2-4; tentatively, D is TRBD1 (5 bases). The J call is doubtful: the DNA matches TRBJ2-5 better. The V gene's germline CDR1 is KGHSH and CDR2 LQKENI. This CDR3 is 15 amino acids long. The CDR3 DNA is TGTGCCAGCTCAGCCCCTTTAGACAGTCAAGAGACCCAGTACTTC. Its protein is CASSAPLDSQETQYF.

This clonotype has a handful of counts. The rearrangement links TRBV27 to TRBJ2-3; 12 bases are shared with TRBD2. Germline loops: CDR1 MNHEY, CDR2 SMNVEV (reference sequence). CDR3 length: 17 amino acids. The V gene end was trimmed by 7 bases and the J gene end by 5 bases; junction bases not matched to a gene: 13. In nucleotides, the CDR3 is TGTGCCAGCAAAGAGAGACTAGCGGGGGCACCTCGAGATACGCAGTATTTT. It encodes CASKERLAGAPRDTQYF.

The V gene is TRBV29-1, the J gene TRBJ2-7; a weak D match, TRBD1 (6 bases). Germline assignment: CDR1 SQVTM and CDR2 ANQGSEA. V lost 7 bases, J lost 4 bases, and 17 bases lay in between. This CDR3 is built from 13 residues. The CDR3 region is CSASGHGEYEQYF. The CDR3 DNA reads TGCAGCGCGTCGGGACACGGGGAGTACGAGCAGTACTTC.

The chain has TRBV6-2 or TRBV6-3 and TRBJ2-7; 8 bases line up with TRBD1. The germline V gene has CDR1 MNHEY and CDR2 SVGEGT. The CDR3 runs 14 residues. Trimming took 8 bases from V and 7 from J; bases not matched to a gene: 13. CDR3 sequence reads: CASLPTLGTGEQYF. In DNA form, the CDR3 reads TGTGCCAGCCTTCCAACCCTCGGGACAGGAGAGCAGTACTTC.

V gene TRBV11-2 combines with J gene TRBJ2-3; TRBD2 matches 7 bases. The CDR3 runs to 15 residues. V dropped 5 bases and J dropped 0; count of bases not matched to a gene: 5. CDR1 SGHAT and CDR2 FQNNGV come from the germline V gene. In DNA, the CDR3 is TGTGCCAGCAGCCGGCGGGGGATAAGCACAGATACGCAGTATTTT. Its translation: CASSRRGISTDTQYF.

This chain connects TRBV10-3 to TRBJ2-1, with D possibly being TRBD1 (5 bases). V lost 7 bases, J lost 5 bases, and 12 bases lay in between. Germline V lookup: CDR1 ENHRY, CDR2 SYGVKD. The length of the CDR3 is 13 residues. The CDR3 coding sequence is TGTGCCATCAAGGGGCCAAATGACAATGAGCAGTTCTTC. Amino acids: CAIKGPNDNEQFF.

The CDR3 loop is CASSYGGCEQYF. The CDR3 DNA follows: TGTGCCAGCAGTTACGGAGGGTGCGAGCAGTACTTC. This sequence joins TRBV12-3 or TRBV12-4 and TRBJ2-7; a possible D gene is TRBD2 (6 bases). The length of the CDR3 is 12 residues. Between the trimmed V and J ends, which lost 4 bases and 6 bases, there was a span of 10 bases.

Many counts were recorded for this clonotype. This chain connects TRBV29-1 to TRBJ2-7; no reliable D call. From germline, CDR1 is SQVTM and CDR2 ANQGSEA. The V gene lost 4 bases and the J gene lost 5 bases, with 15 bases spanning the gap. The CDR3 length is 13 residues. The CDR3 DNA follows: TGCAGCGTTGCGCTGTCAACAATCCACGAGCAGTACTTC. It codes for CSVALSTIHEQYF.

This sequence joins TRBV28 and TRBJ2-5, with 7 bases matching TRBD1. Germline loops: CDR1 MDHEN, CDR2 SYDVKM. Trimming removed 4 bases from V and 9 bases from J; junction bases left unmatched: 17. This CDR3 has 16 amino acids. The CDR3 DNA follows: TGTGCCAGCAGTTACTTCACTTCGGGACAGTTGGAGGCCCAGTACTTC. This translates into CASSYFTSGQLEAQYF.

The chain's CDR3 is CASSQVRWGYTF. CDR3 in DNA: TGTGCCAGCAGCCAAGTTCGCTGGGGCTACACCTTC. This chain joins TRBV3-1 and TRBJ1-2; D gene unclear. Per the germline V gene, CDR1 is LGHDT and CDR2 is YNNKEL (reference sequence). V dropped 1 base and J dropped 8 bases, with 8 bases sitting between them. This CDR3 region has 12 residues.

The chain is built from TRBV7-8 and TRBJ2-3; 7 positions match TRBD2. The V and J ends lost 1 base and 1 base, in that order; junction bases with no gene match: 11. Germline V CDR1 and CDR2: SGHVS, FQNEAQ. The CDR3 contains 18 residues. CDR3 in amino acids: CASSLGVGGSGGTDTQYF. The CDR3 DNA is TGTGCCAGCAGCTTAGGAGTTGGGGGGAGCGGGGGCACAGATACGCAGTATTTT. Drawing the rest from reference TRBV7-8 and TRBJ2-3, the complete variable domain is GAGVSQSPRYKVAKRGQDVALRCDPISGHVSLFWYQQALGQGPEFLTYFQNEAQLDKSGLPSDRFFAERPEGSVSTLKIQRTQQEDSAVYLCASSLGVGGSGGTDTQYFGPGTRLTVL.

The rearrangement joins TRBV2 to TRBJ1-5; 7 nucleotides match TRBD1. This CDR3 spans 17 amino acids. CDR1 and CDR2 from the germline V gene are SNHLY and FYNNEI. V dropped 2 bases and J dropped 5; count of bases not matched to a gene: 12. The CDR3 coding sequence is TGTGCCAGCAGTGAAATCCTTTACAGGGGCTGGTATCAGCCCCAGCATTTT. Translation: CASSEILYRGWYQPQHF.

V and J are TRBV20-1 and TRBJ2-1; TRBD1 matches at 9 bases. Gene TRBJ2-7 matches the end of the DNA better, so the J call may be wrong. Germline CDR1 and CDR2: DFQATT and SNEGSKA (reference sequence). The CDR3 length is 15 residues. Here the CDR3 DNA reads TGCAGTGCTAGAGGTGGGACAGGGCGGGACAATGAGCAGTACTTC. Translating gives CSARGGTGRDNEQYF.

The gene calls are TRBV5-1 and TRBJ1-1; the D is unclear. The CDR3 is 14 amino acids. CDR1 SGHRS and CDR2 YFSETQ come from the germline V gene. V was shortened by 5 bases and J by 0 bases, with 11 bases between the two germline ends. CDR3 sequence reads: CASRSEAMNTEAFF. In nucleotides, the CDR3 is TGCGCCAGCAGGAGTGAAGCGATGAACACTGAAGCTTTCTTT. Drawing the rest from reference TRBV5-1 and TRBJ1-1, the complete variable domain is KAGVTQTPRYLIKTRGQQVTLSCSPISGHRSVSWYQQTPGQGLQFLFEYFSETQRNKGNFPGRFSGRQFSNSRSEMNVSTLELGDSALYLCASRSEAMNTEAFFGQGTRLTVV.